Below, 8 T cell receptor beta chains from the same sample are listed, as sequenced in a study of OX40 agonist ivuxolimab in advanced cancers. Profiling relied on immunoSEQ multiplex PCR, and the TCRdb table lists in-frame clones only, not all of them. The sample includes 70,000 or so clones, over 75% of them seen just once. Here the sequenced sample was CD4+ or CD8+ T cells sorted from blood, taken in a trial of the OX40 agonist ivuxolimab. All receptors derive from an adult with an advanced solid tumor such as melanoma, head and neck, liver or kidney cancer.

CDR3 loop: CATSWAGPSDTQYF. In DNA, the CDR3 is TGTGCCACCTCATGGGCGGGCCCTTCAGATACGCAGTATTTT. The V and J genes are TRBV15 and TRBJ2-3; D is possibly TRBD2 (5 bases). This CDR3 comprises 14 residues. Trimming removed 8 bases from V and 4 bases from J, with 16 bases in between. Germline V gives CDR1 LNHNV, CDR2 YYDKDF (reference sequence).

The chain uses TRBV9 and TRBJ1-1, with 7 bases fitting TRBD1. Per germline, CDR1 SGDLS and CDR2 YYNGEE. V was clipped by 4 bases and J by 3 bases; unmatched bases: 12. The CDR3 totals 16 residues. The CDR3 sequence is CASSPYAGQSDTEAFF. The CDR3 coding sequence is TGTGCCAGCAGCCCCTACGCGGGACAGTCCGACACTGAAGCTTTCTTT.

V gene TRBV28 combines with J gene TRBJ1-5, with D possibly matching TRBD1 (6 bases). Trimming stripped 5 bases from V and 0 bases from J, with 14 bases between. This CDR3 contains 16 residues. Germline CDR1 MDHEN, CDR2 SYDVKM. For the CDR3, the DNA is TGTGCCAGCAGTGAAGTCACAGGGTATAGCAATCAGCCCCAGCATTTT. It encodes CASSEVTGYSNQPQHF.

This chain links TRBV28 with TRBJ1-4; D ambiguous. Between the trimmed V and J ends, which lost 2 bases and 0 bases, there was a span of 16 bases. CDR3 length: 18 amino acids. Germline-derived CDR1 and CDR2 are MDHEN and SYDVKM. The CDR3 loop reads CASSLNPTEFATNEKLFF. The DNA of the CDR3 is TGTGCCAGCAGTTTAAACCCTACAGAATTTGCAACTAATGAAAAACTGTTTTTT.

V is TRBV7-8 and J is TRBJ2-3; weak D call: TRBD1 (5 bases). Germline values: CDR1 SGHVS, CDR2 FQNEAQ. Trimming pared 5 bases from V and 0 bases from J, leaving 15 bases between. The CDR3 sequence is 16 residues long. DNA for the CDR3: TGTGCCAGCAGCATAGGGGTGACAGCTAGCACAGATACGCAGTATTTT. Translated, it gives CASSIGVTASTDTQYF. The complete variable domain, with remaining parts taken from reference TRBV7-8 and TRBJ2-3, reads GAGVSQSPRYKVAKRGQDVALRCDPISGHVSLFWYQQALGQGPEFLTYFQNEAQLDKSGLPSDRFFAERPEGSVSTLKIQRTQQEDSAVYLCASSIGVTASTDTQYFGPGTRLTVL.

The J gene is TRBJ1-3, the V gene TRBV9; no clear D. Between the trimmed V and J ends, which lost 5 bases and 0 bases, there was a span of 18 bases. This CDR3 has 17 amino acids. The germline gives CDR1 SGDLS, CDR2 YYNGEE. For the CDR3, the DNA is TGTGCCAGCAGTTCTGACGGTGGGCTAAGCTCTGGAAACACCATATATTTT. It codes for CASSSDGGLSSGNTIYF.

This sequence joins TRBV28 and TRBJ1-1, with D uncertain. The CDR3 spans 12 residues. Germline V gene lookup returns CDR1 MDHEN and CDR2 SYDVKM. V was cut by 3 bases and J by 7 bases, with 9 bases left in between. Here the CDR3 DNA reads TGTGCCAGCAGTTTCATCGCAGGTGAAGCTTTCTTT. Translation: CASSFIAGEAFF.

J is TRBJ2-7 and V is TRBV30; perhaps TRBD2 as D (5 bases). CDR3 length: 13 residues. Trimming shortened V by 4 bases and J by 4 bases, and 14 bases separated the two germline ends. Germline V gene lookup returns CDR1 GTSNPN and CDR2 SVGIG (reference sequence). The CDR3, as DNA: TGTGCCTGGAAGAGGGTCTCTGCGTACGAGCAGTACTTC. Protein sequence: CAWKRVSAYEQYF.